The sequence of this TCR beta chain was determined in a study of blood T cell repertoires in COVID-19. Germline CDR1 SGHVS, CDR2 FQNEAQ. J was trimmed by 8 bases and V by 5 bases; bases with no gene match: 14. CDR3 length: 16 residues. Assay used: immunoSEQ multiplex PCR; TCRdb lists only in-frame clones, some missing. Of roughly 170,000 clones in the sample, approximately 79% were seen once. V is TRBV7-8 and J is TRBJ1-2; TRBD1 agrees at 10 bases. The sample comprised peripheral blood. The TCR comes from a woman aged 70-85 years with acute or convalescent COVID-19. The CDR3 loop reads CASSLSGTGDVGGYTF. The CDR3 nucleotides read TGTGCCAGCAGCCTGTCCGGGACAGGGGATGTTGGAGGCTACACCTTC.